This is a list of T cell receptor beta chains from one sample in a study of shared clonotypes between healthy human individuals. The table came from immunoSEQ multiplex PCR; TCRdb's copy has only in-frame clones and leaves some out. The table has about 1.1 million clones, approximately 80% seen once. Sequenced sample: memory CD4+ T cells from PBMCs. The source is a man aged 18 to 30 in good health. Some clones in this sample may be carry-over from other donors' samples. CDR3s include the opening cysteine and the closing phenylalanine or tryptophan. Each record gives: V gene, D gene, J gene, clone size, CDR3 protein, CDR3 DNA. The D gene is left open where the match is weak. Only part of the rows carry a size: once, few, many, or a class if the clone is expanded.

TRBV18,.,TRBJ2-2,few,CASSPPDKSDGELFF,TGTGCCAGCTCACCACCGGACAAAAGCGACGGGGAGCTGTTTTTT
TRBV4-3,.,TRBJ2-3,.,CASSQGTRGADTQYF,TGCGCCAGCAGCCAAGGAACCCGAGGGGCGGATACGCAGTATTTT
TRBV5-1,.,TRBJ2-3,.,CASSLARGTDTQYF,TGCGCCAGCAGCTTGGCCCGGGGCACAGATACGCAGTATTTT
TRBV18,.,TRBJ1-5,.,CASSPLAYSNQPQHF,TGTGCCAGCTCACCCCTAGCTTATAGCAATCAGCCCCAGCATTTT
TRBV5-4,.,TRBJ1-3,.,CASSPPGGDGNTIYF,TGTGCCAGCAGCCCGCCCGGGGGAGATGGAAACACCATATATTTT
TRBV4-2,.,TRBJ2-1,.,CASSQGAASSYNEQFF,TGTGCCAGCAGCCAAGGAGCGGCTAGCTCCTACAATGAGCAGTTCTTC
TRBV29-1,TRBD1,TRBJ2-4,.,CSVDSQGKNIQYF,TGCAGCGTTGACTCACAGGGGAAAAACATTCAGTACTTC
TRBV6-1,TRBD2,TRBJ2-7,.,CASKTSAFFSYEQYF,TGTGCCAGCAAGACTAGCGCCTTTTTTTCCTACGAGCAGTACTTC
TRBV14,.,TRBJ1-5,.,CASSPGRNQPQHF,TGTGCCAGCAGCCCGGGCCGTAATCAGCCCCAGCATTTT
TRBV5-1,.,TRBJ1-4,.,CASSLVDSNEKLFF,TGCGCCAGCAGCCTGGTGGATAGTAATGAAAAACTGTTTTTT
TRBV7-9,.,TRBJ2-5,once,CASSLAGSGAQYF,TGTGCCAGCAGCTTAGCCGGGTCCGGGGCCCAGTACTTC
TRBV27,.,TRBJ2-7,.,CASSEGPYEQYF,TGTGCCAGCAGCGAGGGTCCCTACGAGCAGTACTTC
TRBV18,.,TRBJ2-7,.,CASSPTGMGGEQYF,TGTGCCAGCTCACCAACCGGAATGGGAGGCGAGCAGTACTTC
TRBV5-1,TRBD2,TRBJ2-1,.,CASGSGANNEQFF,TGCGCCAGTGGTAGCGGGGCGAACAATGAGCAGTTCTTC
TRBV27,TRBD2,TRBJ2-3,.,CASRRLAGAPDTQYF,TGTGCCAGCAGGCGACTAGCGGGAGCCCCAGATACGCAGTATTTT
TRBV20-1,.,TRBJ2-1,.,CSARAPPKQFF,TGCAGTGCTAGAGCCCCCCCGAAGCAGTTCTTC
TRBV4-1,.,TRBJ1-2,.,CASSQASDSRYTF,TGCGCCAGCAGCCAAGCCTCGGACTCCCGCTACACCTTC
TRBV2,TRBD1,TRBJ2-5,.,CASRDRGGGETQYF,TGTGCCAGCAGGGACAGGGGAGGGGGAGAGACCCAGTACTTC
TRBV7-3,.,TRBJ1-1,.,CASSAFSNTEAFF,TGTGCCAGCAGCGCTTTTTCCAACACTGAAGCTTTCTTT
TRBV5-5,.,TRBJ2-1,few,CASSPGASGPEQFF,TGTGCCAGCAGCCCGGGGGCTAGCGGACCAGAGCAGTTCTTC
TRBV25-1,.,TRBJ2-5,once,CASSVTESQETQYF,TGTGCCAGCAGTGTGACAGAGTCTCAAGAGACCCAGTACTTC
TRBV2,.,TRBJ1-1,many,CASSVHREEAFF,TGTGCCAGCAGTGTTCACAGGGAGGAAGCTTTCTTT
TRBV30,.,TRBJ1-3,.,CAWRVKSGNTIYF,TGTGCCTGGAGAGTCAAGTCTGGAAACACCATATATTTT
TRBV6-5,.,TRBJ1-2,.,CASSYDLGAGGYTF,TGTGCCAGCAGTTACGACCTGGGGGCGGGCGGCTACACCTTC
TRBV30,.,TRBJ1-1,.,CAWVEARQEAFF,TGTGCCTGGGTAGAGGCCCGCCAGGAAGCTTTCTTT
TRBV10-3,.,TRBJ1-2,.,CAISESTQGLASYGYTF,TGTGCCATCAGTGAGTCGACTCAGGGTTTGGCGAGCTATGGCTACACCTTC
TRBV5-1,.,TRBJ2-1,.,CASSSYPGAGNEQFF,TGCGCCAGCAGCTCCTATCCCGGGGCGGGCAATGAGCAGTTCTTC
TRBV19,TRBD2,TRBJ2-1,.,CASSTGLAGVPPLNEQFF,TGTGCCAGTAGTACGGGACTAGCGGGTGTCCCCCCTCTCAATGAGCAGTTCTTC
TRBV10-1,TRBD2,TRBJ2-3,.,CATSGPAGGLTSTDTQYF,TGCGCCACCTCTGGTCCAGCGGGAGGGTTAACTAGCACAGATACGCAGTATTTT
TRBV5-1,TRBD1,TRBJ1-2,.,CASSPGTGVYGYTF,TGCGCCAGCAGCCCCGGGACAGGGGTCTATGGCTACACCTTC
TRBV2,.,TRBJ1-2,.,CASSGQRPINYGYTF,TGTGCCAGCAGCGGGCAAAGGCCGATAAACTATGGCTACACCTTC
TRBV15,.,TRBJ1-1,.,CATRPGLSNTEAFF,TGTGCCACCAGACCGGGCCTTTCCAACACTGAAGCTTTCTTT
TRBV6-6,.,TRBJ2-7,.,CASSAAGTNHYEQYF,TGTGCCAGCAGTGCCGCCGGGACAAACCACTACGAGCAGTACTTC
TRBV30,TRBD2,TRBJ2-5,.,CAWSAIGRAQETQYF,TGTGCCTGGAGTGCAATCGGGAGGGCCCAAGAGACCCAGTACTTC
TRBV27,.,TRBJ1-1,.,CASSLRWNTEAFF,TGTGCCAGCAGTCTCAGGTGGAACACTGAAGCTTTCTTT
TRBV5-1,.,TRBJ2-7,once,CASRSGPQAPYEQYF,TGCGCCAGCAGATCGGGTCCGCAGGCCCCCTACGAGCAGTACTTC
TRBV29-1,.,TRBJ2-5,.,CSVRPAETQYF,TGCAGCGTTCGGCCGGCCGAGACCCAGTACTTC
TRBV5-1,.,TRBJ1-1,.,CASSWGRGGTEAFF,TGCGCCAGCAGCTGGGGCAGGGGAGGCACTGAAGCTTTCTTT
TRBV2,.,TRBJ1-3,many,CASSVRRAGNTIYF,TGTGCCAGCAGTGTTAGGAGGGCTGGAAACACCATATATTTT
TRBV19,.,TRBJ1-1,.,CASSQGRNTEAFF,TGTGCCAGTAGCCAGGGGAGGAACACTGAAGCTTTCTTT
TRBV19,.,TRBJ1-2,.,CASSITLNYGYTF,TGTGCCAGTAGTATAACCTTGAACTATGGCTACACCTTC
TRBV4-1,.,TRBJ2-7,.,CASSQDRAGSYEQYF,TGCGCCAGCAGCCAAGATCGGGCGGGATCCTACGAGCAGTACTTC
TRBV12-5,TRBD2,TRBJ2-2,few,CATSPGGTGELFF,TGTGCTACCAGCCCGGGAGGCACCGGGGAGCTGTTTTTT
TRBV28,.,TRBJ1-4,.,CASSLLGAGDEKLFF,TGTGCCAGCAGTTTACTCGGGGCTGGGGATGAAAAACTGTTTTTT